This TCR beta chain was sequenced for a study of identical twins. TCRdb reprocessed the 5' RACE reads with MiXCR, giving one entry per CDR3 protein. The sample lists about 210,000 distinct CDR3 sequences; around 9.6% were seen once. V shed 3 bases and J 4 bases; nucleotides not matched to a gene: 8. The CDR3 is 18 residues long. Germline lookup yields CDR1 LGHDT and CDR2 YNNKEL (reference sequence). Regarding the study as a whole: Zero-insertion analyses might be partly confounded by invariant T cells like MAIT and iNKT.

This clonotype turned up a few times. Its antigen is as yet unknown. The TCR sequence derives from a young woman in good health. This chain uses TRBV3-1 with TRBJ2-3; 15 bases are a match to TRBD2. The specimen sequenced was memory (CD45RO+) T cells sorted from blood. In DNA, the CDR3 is TGTGCCAGCAGCCAGTGGACTAGCGGGGGGGCCAGCGCAGATACGCAGTATTTT. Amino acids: CASSQWTSGGASADTQYF.